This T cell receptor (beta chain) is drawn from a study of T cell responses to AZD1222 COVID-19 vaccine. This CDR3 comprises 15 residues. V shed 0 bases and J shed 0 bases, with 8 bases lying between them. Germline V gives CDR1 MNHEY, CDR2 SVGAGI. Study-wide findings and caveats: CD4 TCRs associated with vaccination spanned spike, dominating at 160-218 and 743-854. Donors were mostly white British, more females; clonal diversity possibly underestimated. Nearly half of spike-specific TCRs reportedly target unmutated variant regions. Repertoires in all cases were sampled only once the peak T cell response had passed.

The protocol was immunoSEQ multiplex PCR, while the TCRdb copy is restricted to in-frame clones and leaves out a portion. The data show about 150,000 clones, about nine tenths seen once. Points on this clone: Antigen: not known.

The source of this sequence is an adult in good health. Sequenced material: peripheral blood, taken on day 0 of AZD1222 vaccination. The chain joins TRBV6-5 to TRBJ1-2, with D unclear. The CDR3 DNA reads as TGTGCCAGCAGTTACTCGAACAACGCTAACTATGGCTACACCTTC. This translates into CASSYSNNANYGYTF.